A selection of T cell receptor beta chains follows, all from one sample in a study of T cells in Graves' hyperthyroidism and ophthalmopathy. TCRdb fed the multiplex PCR reads into MiXCR, producing one record per CDR3 protein. The repertoire holds around 200,000 distinct CDR3 sequences, 17% seen once, with 29% in the top ten. Sequencing was done on a sample of blood. The receptors were gathered from a woman in her forties or fifties with Graves' hyperthyroidism. Both conserved end residues are trimmed from each CDR3. The order of the fields is V gene, CDR3 protein.

TRBV3-1 ASSQVWGNTEAF
TRBV6-1 ASSEYRGHSNQPQH
TRBV6-1 ASSIVDRGPYEQY
TRBV11-2 ASSLDPYNEQF
TRBV6-2/TRBV6-3 ASSRQGREQF
TRBV28 ASSLQAEEQF
TRBV7-8 ASSPGGSRGTEAF
TRBV3-1 ASSQEWGENGYT
TRBV24-1 ATSERGTRTDTQY
TRBV2 ASRDTQETQY
TRBV7-6 ASSLAWPGRQGAYEQY
TRBV6-1 ASSLSRINTEAF
TRBV7-9 ASSLGDRGRNEQY
TRBV27 ASSSFGLAVAEAF
TRBV2 ASRALGDFNYGYT
TRBV6-1 ASKGFIGQAITSNQPQH
TRBV9 ASSVRDYPNEQF
TRBV5-1 ASSLTHDTGLLRF
TRBV6-2/TRBV6-3 ASSSTYGYT
TRBV20-1 SASLGRNEQF
TRBV15 ATSRGGADTGELF
TRBV29-1 SVGGGAAYNEQF
TRBV5-1 ASSLEGVVTDTQY
TRBV5-1 ASSLGQKGTEAF
TRBV9 ASSASTVARIGYT